This entry lists 23 T cell receptor beta chains sequenced from one sample in a study of T cell repertoires in cytomegalovirus infection. Antigens for these TCRs are unknown. TCRdb re-derived calls from the reads in MiXCR, one entry per CDR3 protein. The data hold some 920,000 distinct CDR3 sequences, with around 31% observed a single time. Sample: cultured CD8+ T cells from PBMCs, taken from culture after CMV antigen stimulation. These receptors were collected from a human donor in good health (CMV status not recorded). Some clones in this sample may be carry-over from other donors' samples.

This clonotype turned up a few times. This chain uses TRBV7-9 with TRBJ2-2; 10 bases align to TRBD1. The CDR3 is made up of 16 amino acids. CDR1 is SEHNR and CDR2 is FQNEAQ in the germline V gene (reference sequence). Trimming took 0 bases from V and 9 from J; bases not matched to a gene: 7. The CDR3 protein is CASSLAGQGIGRELFF. The CDR3 coding sequence is TGTGCCAGCAGCTTAGCGGGACAGGGGATCGGTCGGGAGCTGTTTTTT. The variable domain in full, with the rest retrieved from reference TRBV7-9 and TRBJ2-2, is DTGVSQNPRHKITKRGQNVTFRCDPISEHNRLYWYRQTLGQGPEFLTYFQNEAQLEKSRLLSDRFSAERPKGSFSTLEIQRTEQGDSAMYLCASSLAGQGIGRELFFGEGSRLTVL.

Details on this clonotype: Since a much larger clone is just one base distant, this may be a read error. The CDR3 coding sequence is TGTGCCAGCAGTGCCTCCGGGGGCCTAAACTATGGCTACACCTTC. Translated: CASSASGGLNYGYTF. The chain recombines TRBV12-3 or TRBV12-4 with TRBJ1-2, with D tentatively TRBD1 (6 bases). Trimming pared 5 bases from V and 2 bases from J, leaving 15 bases between. The CDR3 loop spans 15 amino acids.

The V gene is TRBV29-1, the J gene TRBJ1-2; D call uncertain. The germline CDR1 and CDR2 sequences are SQVTM and ANQGSEA. V was pared by 6 bases and J by 2 bases, with 16 bases between. This CDR3 region has 14 residues. CDR3 loop: CSVQNVEENYGYTF. DNA for the CDR3: TGCAGCGTCCAAAACGTTGAGGAGAACTATGGCTACACCTTC.

The chain carries TRBV19 and TRBJ2-7, with 11 nucleotides matching TRBD2. Germline V gene data show CDR1 as LNHDA and CDR2 as SQIVND (reference sequence). This CDR3 contains 14 residues. Trimming removed 10 bases from V and 2 bases from J; junction bases left unmatched: 7. The CDR3 is CATSLAGETYEQYF. CDR3 in DNA: TGTGCCACCTCACTAGCGGGGGAAACCTACGAGCAGTACTTC.

The chain carries TRBV27 and TRBJ2-1; D is uncertain. Germline V gene sequence: CDR1 MNHEY, CDR2 SMNVEV (reference sequence). V lost 0 bases to trimming and J lost 6 bases, with 9 bases between them. The CDR3 has 14 residues. CDR3 protein: CASSLSNNINEQFF. CDR3 nucleotides: TGTGCCAGCAGTTTATCGAACAATATCAATGAGCAGTTCTTC.

The chain employs TRBV11-2 and TRBJ2-7; D not resolved. Germline values: CDR1 SGHAT, CDR2 FQNNGV. The CDR3 runs 14 residues. In nucleotides, the CDR3 is TGTGCCAGCAGCTTAGGGGTCAGCTCCTACCAGCAGTACGTC. It codes for CASSLGVSSYQQYV.

V and J are TRBV11-3 and TRBJ2-1, with D possibly called TRBD1 or TRBD2 (5 bases each). Germline CDR1 SGHNT, CDR2 YENEEA. The CDR3 has 13 residues. V lost 5 bases and J 11 bases, leaving 16 bases between the germline ends. The CDR3 DNA is TGTGCCAGCAGCGATAAAACTCCGGGACAGCAGTTCTTC. Its protein product is CASSDKTPGQQFF. Variable domain in full (rest from reference TRBV11-3 and TRBJ2-1): EAGVVQSPRYKIIEKKQPVAFWCNPISGHNTLYWYLQNLGQGPELLIRYENEEAVDDSQLPKDRFSAERLKGVDSTLKIQPAELGDSAVYLCASSDKTPGQQFFGPGTRLTVL.

The chain links TRBV14 to TRBJ1-2; no firm D call. V lost 4 bases to trimming and J lost 6 bases, with 9 bases between them. The CDR3 spans 12 residues. Per germline, CDR1 SGHDN and CDR2 FVKESK. CDR3 nucleotide sequence: TGTGCCAGCAGCCGGGCAGAAGATGGCTACACCTTC. It specifies CASSRAEDGYTF.

The chain couples TRBV4-2 to TRBJ2-1, with 9 bases matching TRBD2. Germline values: CDR1 LGHNA, CDR2 YNFKEQ. The CDR3 is 14 amino acids. V was pared by 1 base and J by 9 bases, with 4 bases of the junction left unmatched. The CDR3 nucleotides read TGTGCCAGCAGCCAAGTCGATAGCGGGGGTGAGCAGTTCTTC. It codes for CASSQVDSGGEQFF.

The chain links TRBV28 to TRBJ2-7, with TRBD1 identical over 7 bases. Germline values: CDR1 MDHEN, CDR2 SYDVKM. With 5 bases clipped from V and 4 bases from J, the junction kept 8 bases outside the gene matches. The CDR3 sequence is 14 residues long. The CDR3 DNA follows: TGTGCCAGCAGTCCGATCGACAGGGTTTACGAGCAGTACGTC. Amino acids: CASSPIDRVYEQYV.

This clonotype was counted once. The rearrangement links TRBV7-6 to TRBJ1-6; 7 positions agree with TRBD1. V gave up 9 bases and J gave up 7 bases; unmatched junction bases: 6. Germline loops: CDR1 SGHVS, CDR2 FNYEAQ. The CDR3 has 13 residues. The CDR3 DNA reads TGTGCCAGAAGCATGACAGGGAATTCACCCCTCCACTTT. Amino acid sequence: CARSMTGNSPLHF.

The chain joins TRBV7-2 to TRBJ1-5, with D tentatively TRBD1 (6 bases). Germline lookup yields CDR1 SGHTA and CDR2 FQGNSA. The length of the CDR3 is 19 residues. Trimming removed 5 bases at V and 0 bases at J, with 23 bases between. This chain's CDR3 is CASSAHERTGAYSNQPQHF. CDR3 coding DNA: TGTGCCAGCAGCGCACACGAAAGGACGGGGGCTTATAGCAATCAGCCCCAGCATTTT. The complete variable domain, with remaining parts taken from reference TRBV7-2 and TRBJ1-5, reads GAGVSQSPSNKVTEKGKDVELRCDPISGHTALYWYRQSLGQGLEFLIYFQGNSAPDKSGLPSDRFSAERTGGSVSTLTIQRTQQEDSAVYLCASSAHERTGAYSNQPQHFGDGTRLSIL.

This clonotype was recorded a few times. This rearrangement joins TRBV12-5 to TRBJ2-1; 11 bases agree with TRBD2. Germline V gene data show CDR1 as LGHNT and CDR2 as FRNRAP. The CDR3 spans 15 residues. Unmatched junction bases numbered 5, after V lost 7 bases and J lost 3 bases. DNA for the CDR3: TGTGCTAGTGTTATTGGGACTAGCGGCTACAATGAGCAGTTCTTC. Translating it yields CASVIGTSGYNEQFF.

The CDR3 nucleotides are TGTGCCAGCACCCCGGGGGGTATTGAGCAGTTCTTC. Translation: CASTPGGIEQFF. The rearrangement links TRBV7-6 to TRBJ2-1; 7 bases are a match to TRBD2. This CDR3 is 12 amino acids long. V lost 7 bases, J lost 9 bases, and 6 bases stayed unmatched. Per the germline V gene, CDR1 is SGHVS and CDR2 is FNYEAQ.

This clonotype has only a few counts. The chain employs TRBV4-2 and TRBJ2-1; TRBD1 aligns across 7 bases. V shed 4 bases, J shed 9 bases, and the junction held 18 bases outside the gene matches. The V gene's germline CDR1 is LGHNA and CDR2 YNFKEQ. The CDR3 consists of 17 residues. The CDR3 region is CASSRTDRDPSYSEQFF. CDR3 coding DNA: TGTGCCAGCAGCCGGACAGACAGGGATCCTTCGTATAGTGAGCAGTTCTTC.

The gene calls are TRBV27 and TRBJ1-2; the match to TRBD1 covers 12 bases. Trimming removed 10 bases from V and 5 bases from J; junction bases left unmatched: 5. The CDR3 length is 13 residues. Germline V CDR1 and CDR2: MNHEY, SMNVEV (reference sequence). The DNA of the CDR3 is TGTGCCACCGGGACAGGGGGCATGTATGGCTACACCTTC. It yields the protein CATGTGGMYGYTF.

V and J are TRBV5-5 and TRBJ1-2; 10 bases are a match to TRBD1. CDR1 is SGHKS, CDR2 YYEKEE, per germline (reference sequence). Trimming took 4 bases from V and 8 from J; bases not matched to a gene: 11. The length of the CDR3 is 15 residues. CDR3 region: CASSPGTGDGGGYTF. The CDR3 DNA follows: TGTGCCAGCAGCCCCGGGACAGGGGATGGTGGAGGCTACACCTTC.

V gene TRBV14 combines with J gene TRBJ2-5; no clear D. Trimming pared 1 base from V and 5 bases from J, leaving 14 bases between. From germline, CDR1 is SGHDN and CDR2 FVKESK. CDR3 length equals 15 residues. CDR3 DNA sequence: TGTGCCAGCAGCCAAGCTCATAAACATGGCGAGACCCAGTACTTC. Protein product: CASSQAHKHGETQYF.

The chain recombines TRBV4-1 with TRBJ2-1, with D perhaps matching TRBD2 (6 bases). The CDR3 sequence is 17 residues long. The germline CDR1 and CDR2 sequences are MGHRA and YSYEKL. Between the trimmed V and J ends, which lost 3 bases and 4 bases, there was a span of 19 bases. The CDR3 DNA reads TGCGCCAGCAGCCACCCCAACGGGGGACCTGAGTACAATGAGCAGTTCTTC. It yields the protein CASSHPNGGPEYNEQFF.

The table lists this clonotype with a count of one. This sequence joins TRBV6-6 and TRBJ2-7; no firm D call. Germline V gene sequence: CDR1 MNHNY, CDR2 SVGAGI (reference sequence). The CDR3 is 13 amino acids. V was clipped by 5 bases and J by 6 bases, with 14 bases between them. CDR3 region: CASSPILLGEQYF. CDR3 sequence (DNA): TGTGCCAGCAGTCCGATACTTCTGGGCGAGCAGTACTTC.

V gene TRBV12-3 or TRBV12-4 combines with J gene TRBJ2-7; perhaps TRBD2 as D (6 bases). Trimming took off 3 bases at V and 2 bases at J, with 11 bases between the two ends. CDR3 size: 14 residues. DNA of the CDR3: TGTGCCAGCAGTTTTGCGGGGTATACCTACGAGCAGTACTTC. Its protein product is CASSFAGYTYEQYF.

The rearrangement joins TRBV6-8 to TRBJ2-5, with D unresolved. The germline CDR1 and CDR2 sequences are MNHGY and SAAAGT. The V and J ends lost 5 bases and 2 bases respectively, with 9 bases between them. The CDR3 spans 13 residues. In DNA form, the CDR3 reads TGTGCCAGCAGTCATCATAAACAAGAGACCCAGTACTTC. This translates into CASSHHKQETQYF.

The rearrangement uses TRBV12-3 or TRBV12-4 and TRBJ1-4, with 9 bases fitting TRBD1. CDR3 length: 16 residues. V lost 4 bases to trimming and J lost 4 bases; unmatched junction nucleotides: 7. The CDR3 spells CASSSHRDRDNEKLFF. DNA of the CDR3: TGTGCCAGCAGTTCCCACCGGGACAGGGATAATGAAAAACTGTTTTTT.